This is a list of T cell receptor beta chains from one sample in a study of blood T cell repertoires in COVID-19. Measured with immunoSEQ multiplex PCR; TCRdb has only the in-frame clones, and not every one. The repertoire includes 200,000 to 300,000 clones, over 90% of them detected once, and roughly 0.8% sits in the top ten. Sequencing was performed on peripheral blood. The receptors here all came from a man aged 30 to 45 with COVID-19, enrolled during active disease. CDR3s include the opening cysteine and the closing phenylalanine or tryptophan. A D gene is named only where the DNA matches it firmly. The size of a clone is reported for some rows only, either as once, few or many, or as a class for expanded clones.

TRBJ1-2 | NA | 13 | NA | TRBV6-5 | CASSYRRSQGYTF | TGTGCCAGCAGTTACCGGAGGTCCCAAGGCTACACCTTC
TRBJ1-6 | NA | 16 | NA | TRBV30 | CAWSGRGCLLGSPLHF | TGTGCCTGGTCGGGTAGGGGCTGCCTATTGGGTTCACCCCTCCACTTT
TRBJ2-6 | NA | 15 | NA | TRBV5-4 | CASSLDSSGANVLTF | TGTGCCAGCAGCTTGGATAGCTCTGGGGCCAACGTCCTGACTTTC
TRBJ2-1 | NA | 14 | NA | TRBV11-3 | CASSLRLGYNEQFF | TGTGCCAGCAGCTTAAGACTAGGGTACAATGAGCAGTTCTTC
TRBJ2-2 | NA | 16 | NA | TRBV5-1 | CASSLNRGSDTGELFF | TGCGCCAGCAGCTTGAACCGGGGGTCGGACACCGGGGAGCTGTTTTTT
TRBJ1-5 | TRBD1 | 14 | NA | TRBV19 | CASQTGGGNQPQHF | TGTGCCAGTCAGACAGGGGGCGGCAATCAGCCCCAGCATTTT
TRBJ1-6 | NA | 16 | NA | TRBV4-1 | CASSQGSGSLDSPLHF | TGCGCCAGCAGCCAAGGCAGCGGTTCCCTGGATTCACCCCTCCACTTT
TRBJ2-3 | TRBD1 | 18 | NA | TRBV9 | CASSVYHGGQGTTDTQYF | TGTGCCAGCAGCGTATACCACGGAGGACAGGGCACCACAGATACGCAGTATTTT
TRBJ2-5 | TRBD1 | 14 | NA | TRBV6-5 | CASSYRTGRETQYF | TGTGCCAGCAGTTACCGGACAGGTCGGGAGACCCAGTACTTC
TRBJ1-3 | TRBD1 | 16 | NA | TRBV7-6 | CASSLDTGTGGNTIYF | TGTGCCAGCAGCTTGGACACCGGGACAGGGGGAAACACCATATATTTT
TRBJ1-6 | NA | 13 | NA | TRBV9 | CASSDRTGTTLHF | TGTGCCAGCAGCGACCGTACAGGGACGACCCTCCACTTT
TRBJ2-1 | TRBD1 | 16 | NA | TRBV5-5 | CASSNAPGQGTNEQFF | TGTGCCAGCAGCAACGCCCCGGGACAGGGTACCAATGAGCAGTTCTTC
TRBJ2-7 | TRBD1 | 16 | once | TRBV6-1 | CASSEPPGQGPYEQYF | TGTGCCAGCAGTGAACCCCCGGGACAGGGTCCCTACGAGCAGTACTTC
TRBJ1-3 | NA | 17 | NA | TRBV21-1 | CASSKATCGGSGNTIYF | TGTGCCAGCAGCAAAGCGACTTGCGGAGGCTCTGGAAACACCATATATTTT
TRBJ2-7 | NA | 14 | NA | TRBV18 | CASSLGGESYEQYF | TGTGCCAGCTCCCTTGGGGGCGAGTCCTACGAGCAGTACTTC
TRBJ2-2 | TRBD2 | 17 | NA | TRBV27 | CASSQPGGGSHTGELFF | TGTGCCAGCAGTCAACCGGGAGGGGGGTCCCACACCGGGGAGCTGTTTTTT
TRBJ1-1 | NA | 14 | NA | TRBV11-2 | CASSLAAGGTEAFF | TGTGCCAGCAGCTTAGCCGCCGGGGGCACTGAAGCTTTCTTT
TRBJ1-2 | NA | 15 | NA | TRBV11-2 | CASSPGRGAGYGYTF | TGTGCCAGCAGCCCCGGACGGGGGGCGGGATATGGCTACACCTTC
TRBJ2-7 | NA | 12 | NA | TRBV12-3/TRBV12-4 | CASSFEGYEQYF | TGTGCCAGCAGTTTCGAGGGCTACGAGCAGTACTTC
TRBJ2-1 | TRBD2 | 21 | once | TRBV9 | CASSAPRRGGLAGSSYNEQFF | TGTGCCAGCAGCGCTCCTCGACGGGGGGGACTAGCGGGGAGCTCCTACAATGAGCAGTTCTTC
TRBJ2-7 | TRBD1 | 15 | NA | TRBV4-1 | CASSEAGTGGYEQYF | TGCGCCAGCAGCGAAGCCGGGACAGGGGGCTACGAGCAGTACTTC
TRBJ2-5 | TRBD1 | 16 | NA | TRBV6-6 | CASSLRQGSAQETQYF | TGTGCCAGCAGTTTGAGACAGGGGAGCGCACAAGAGACCCAGTACTTC
TRBJ2-3 | TRBD1 | 16 | NA | TRBV6-4 | CASSLEGQGGGDTQYF | TGTGCCAGCAGCCTAGAGGGACAGGGTGGAGGAGATACGCAGTATTTT
TRBJ1-1 | NA | 14 | NA | TRBV5-5 | CASSLEGEGTEAFF | TGTGCCAGCAGCTTGGAAGGGGAGGGCACTGAAGCTTTCTTT
TRBJ1-3 | NA | 11 | NA | TRBV19 | CASSIGDTIYF | TGTGCCAGTAGTATCGGAGACACCATATATTTT
TRBJ2-5 | TRBD1 | 15 | NA | TRBV24-1 | CATSDSGQVQETQYF | TGTGCCACCAGTGATTCGGGACAGGTCCAAGAGACCCAGTACTTC
TRBJ1-4 | TRBD1 | 15 | once | TRBV6-5 | CASSYGDREDEKLFF | TGTGCCAGCAGTTACGGGGACAGGGAGGATGAAAAACTGTTTTTT
TRBJ2-2 | NA | 13 | NA | TRBV25-1 | CASRRKNTGELFF | TGTGCCAGCAGGCGGAAGAACACCGGGGAGCTGTTTTTT
TRBJ1-4 | NA | 13 | NA | TRBV15 | CATSRDTDSRLFF | TGTGCCACCAGCAGAGACACAGACAGCCGGTTGTTTTTT
TRBJ1-6 | NA | 13 | NA | TRBV11-3 | CASSFRENSPLHF | TGTGCCAGCAGCTTCAGGGAAAATTCACCCCTCCACTTT
TRBJ1-5 | NA | 11 | few | TRBV5-1 | CASRGDQPQHF | TGCGCCAGCAGGGGCGATCAGCCCCAGCATTTT
TRBJ2-7 | TRBD1 | 16 | NA | TRBV5-1 | CASSLGGTGDPWEQYF | TGCGCCAGCAGCTTGGGTGGGACAGGGGACCCCTGGGAGCAGTACTTC
TRBJ1-3 | TRBD1 | 16 | NA | TRBV9 | CASSRHDRGSGNTIYF | TGTGCCAGCAGCCGACACGACAGGGGGTCCGGAAACACCATATATTTT
TRBJ1-2 | TRBD1 | 14 | NA | TRBV18 | CASSPIAGGYGYTF | TGTGCCAGCTCACCAATTGCAGGGGGCTATGGCTACACCTTC
TRBJ1-5 | NA | 12 | once | TRBV12-3/TRBV12-4 | CASSTLGAPQHF | TGTGCCAGCAGTACCCTGGGGGCCCCCCAGCATTTT
TRBJ2-3 | TRBD1 | 14 | NA | TRBV6-5 | CASKTGGEGDTQYF | TGTGCCAGCAAAACAGGGGGTGAGGGAGATACGCAGTATTTT
TRBJ1-6 | TRBD1 | 17 | NA | TRBV2 | CASRRDRGSSYNSPLHF | TGTGCCAGCAGGAGAGACAGGGGAAGCTCCTATAATTCACCCCTCCACTTT
TRBJ2-2 | NA | 15 | NA | TRBV7-9 | CASSPQAGNTGELFF | TGTGCCAGCAGCCCGCAGGCTGGTAACACCGGGGAGCTGTTTTTT
TRBJ1-2 | NA | 14 | NA | TRBV3-1/TRBV3-2 | CASSQEGRVGGYTF | TGTGCCAGCAGCCAAGAGGGGAGGGTTGGTGGCTACACCTTC
TRBJ2-7 | NA | 11 | NA | TRBV6-6 | CASNLRGQPTF | TGTGCCAGCAACCTCAGAGGGCAGCCGACCTTC
TRBJ1-5 | NA | 18 | NA | TRBV9 | CASSVGRVPSGDNQPQHF | TGTGCCAGCAGCGTAGGGCGGGTACCAAGTGGAGACAATCAGCCCCAGCATTTT
TRBJ1-2 | NA | 16 | once | TRBV9 | CASSPGRARANYGYTF | TGTGCCAGCAGCCCGGGCAGGGCCAGAGCTAACTATGGCTACACCTTC
TRBJ1-6 | TRBD1 | 15 | NA | TRBV19 | CASTPGQGLNSPLHF | TGTGCCAGTACCCCGGGACAGGGTCTCAATTCACCCCTCCACTTT
TRBJ2-7 | TRBD2 | 16 | few | TRBV4-1 | CASSPQIAGGPYEQYF | TGCGCCAGCAGCCCACAAATAGCGGGGGGGCCCTACGAGCAGTACTTC
TRBJ1-1 | NA | 13 | NA | TRBV27 | CASSRNSQFEAFF | TGTGCCAGCAGTCGGAACAGTCAGTTTGAAGCTTTCTTT
TRBJ2-1 | NA | 15 | NA | TRBV2 | CASSADGGSYNEQFF | TGTGCCAGCAGTGCGGACGGGGGATCCTACAATGAGCAGTTCTTC
TRBJ1-6 | TRBD1 | 18 | NA | TRBV5-6 | CASSLGFWDRGRNSPLHF | TGTGCCAGCAGCTTGGGTTTTTGGGACAGGGGCAGAAATTCACCCCTCCACTTT
TRBJ2-2 | TRBD1 | 16 | NA | TRBV24-1 | CATSDLRQGATGELFF | TGTGCCACCAGTGATTTGAGACAGGGGGCGACCGGGGAGCTGTTTTTT
TRBJ2-7 | NA | 15 | once | TRBV5-4 | CASSSAGTQGFEQYF | TGTGCCAGCAGCTCCGCCGGAACACAGGGATTCGAGCAGTACTTC
TRBJ1-6 | TRBD1 | 16 | NA | TRBV5-4 | CASSQDRGTYNSPLHF | TGTGCCAGCAGCCAGGACAGGGGAACTTATAATTCACCCCTCCACTTT